The source of this T cell receptor (beta chain) is a study of T cell responses to AZD1222 COVID-19 vaccine. Study summary: Some second doses came at about 4 weeks and others at about 12 weeks; these were pooled.

Findings and limits, study-wide: Mostly white British, mostly female donors; authors suggested clonal diversity may be underestimated. After the peak T cell response, and only then, were repertoires sampled. Nearly half of spike-specific TCRs reportedly go after variant regions that carry no mutations.

The V end was cut by 5 bases, the J end by 4 bases, with 24 bases between. CDR3 length equals 18 residues. Germline V gives CDR1 SEHNR, CDR2 FQNEAQ (reference sequence). Profiling relied on immunoSEQ multiplex PCR, and the TCRdb table lists in-frame clones only, not all of them. The table has over 150,000 clones, roughly nine tenths seen once. About this clone: Its specificity is not known.

The TCR sequence derives from an adult in good health. The chain uses TRBV7-9 and TRBJ2-1; perhaps TRBD2 as D (6 bases). Source: peripheral blood, taken on day 0 of AZD1222 vaccination. The CDR3 DNA is TGTGCCAGCAGCCAATCCTTGCCGCGGAAGGGGACTTACAATGAGCAGTTCTTC. Its protein is CASSQSLPRKGTYNEQFF.